This T cell receptor beta chain derives from a study of blood T cells in healthy people across ages. Overall study findings and caveats: Fewer expanded clones and more diversity marked long-lived versus aged donors.

With V trimmed by 6 bases and J by 4 bases, 12 bases remained unmatched. Germline V gene sequence: CDR1 DFQATT, CDR2 SNEGSKA (reference sequence). This CDR3 has 15 residues. Concerning this clonotype itself: The antigen remains unidentified.

The donors, all healthy, were Caucasians living in Russia, aged roughly 6 to 100. A second about 7 to 12 cycle PCR used barcoded and J-beta primers. TCRdb re-called the 5' RACE reads through MiXCR, storing one row per CDR3 protein. The repertoire holds roughly 1.5 million distinct CDR3 sequences, with 40% to 45% as singletons. What was sequenced was blood. V usage is TRBV20-1 and J usage is TRBJ2-3; 8 bases agree with TRBD2. This TCR came from a woman aged 18-29 years in good health. The CDR3 reads CSAALAGGSPDTQYF. CDR3 in DNA: TGCAGTGCGGCGCTGGCGGGAGGATCGCCAGATACGCAGTATTTT.